This TCR beta chain was observed in a study of OX40 agonist ivuxolimab in advanced cancers. Regarding the research as a whole: Ivuxolimab was an agonistic, fully human IgG2 monoclonal antibody directed against OX40 (CD134), a costimulatory receptor. Intravenous ivuxolimab was administered to patients every 2 weeks at six dose levels: 0.01, 0.1, 0.3, 1.5, 3 and 10 mg/kg. Of the approximately 50 dose-escalation patients, hepatocellular carcinoma was present in around 20, melanoma in around 15, renal cell carcinoma in 9 and head and neck cancer in 9. In the dose-escalation cohort, 70% to 85% of patients were male, and the mean age was 60 years with a range of about 20 to 80. Patients were allowed to have had prior anti-PD-1, anti-PD-L1 or anti-CTLA-4 therapy, and roughly 40% of the dose-escalation patients had been treated with checkpoint inhibitors. Partial responses were achieved by three dose-escalation patients, of whom one had hepatocellular carcinoma and two had cutaneous melanoma. Peripheral TCRbeta sequencing aimed to test whether ivuxolimab altered TCR sequence diversity and caused clonal T-cell expansion. The paper covers the monotherapy dose-escalation part of the phase I ivuxolimab trial, which included N = 52 patients.

Patients with autoimmune disease history or receiving systemic immunosuppression were excluded from the trial. Peripheral blood for TCR sequencing was collected from all dose cohorts at baseline, on cycle 4 day 1, and on cycle 7 day 1. The samples were drawn from a first-in-human, open-label, multicenter phase I dose-escalation trial of ivuxolimab. Adults with locally advanced or metastatic melanoma, renal cell carcinoma, hepatocellular carcinoma or head and neck squamous cell carcinoma were enrolled in the trial. Before TCR sequencing, CD4+ T cells and CD8+ T cells from peripheral blood were sorted into separate populations. CDR1 and CDR2, looked up from the germline V gene (reference sequence), are MNHEY and SMNVEV. V was cut back by 6 bases and J by 7 bases, leaving a gap of 18 bases between them. The CDR3 measures 14 amino acids from cysteine to phenylalanine. CDR3 DNA is the only sequence kept; it has 42 bases, read in frame from the first base.

What the authors observed across the whole study: Antigen specificity was not determined for the clonally expanded peripheral T cells. Low levels of normalized T-cell clonal expansion were also seen in some patients who did not respond. In partial responders in the 0.1-3.0 mg/kg groups, normalized peripheral clonal expansion was found to be among the lowest, especially among CD8+ T cells. After ivuxolimab, more expanded clones were found on average in CD8+ T cells than in CD4+ T cells. Clonal expansion of both CD4+ and CD8+ blood T cells was observed from baseline to week 6 at doses 0.1 to 3.0 mg/kg.

To sequence the TCRbeta CDR3 region, genomic DNA was isolated from the sorted cells. The immunoSEQ Assay was used to sequence the TCRbeta CDR3 regions. TCRdb mirrors the immuneACCESS table, restricted to in-frame sequences. Some clones are absent from its copies; in checked studies, under half trace to an unresolved V gene, and the reason for the others is unknown. The sample table holds tens of thousands of clones, of which 89% were seen once. The top ten hold 12% of the sample. About this clone itself: The antigen this receptor binds is unknown. The sample holds no much larger clone one base away, and base qualities are not on file.

The source of this sequence is an adult with an advanced solid tumor such as melanoma, head and neck, liver or kidney cancer. The rearrangement joined TRBV27 to TRBJ1-1, and possibly TRBD1, on 6 matching bases. The specimen comprised CD4+ or CD8+ T cells sorted from blood, sampled in a trial of the OX40 agonist ivuxolimab. The nucleotides read TGTGCCAGCAGGTCGTTAGGGGGGCGACTTGAAGCTTTCTTT. It translates to CASRSLGGRLEAFF.